This record covers a single T cell receptor (beta chain). V dropped 3 bases and J dropped 1; count of bases not matched to a gene: 15. The CDR3 sequence is 18 residues long. The germline CDR1 and CDR2 sequences are LGHNA and YSLEER. The data were produced by immunoSEQ multiplex PCR, yet TCRdb's version contains in-frame clones alone and is incomplete. The data show fewer than 250,000 clones, 85% to 90% seen once. The sample comes from a study of blood T cell repertoires in COVID-19. The sequenced sample consisted of PBMCs or T cells enriched from blood (not recorded which). The chain combines TRBV4-3 with TRBJ2-7; TRBD2 matches 7 bases. The TCR sequence derives from a woman aged 50 to 60 with acute COVID-19. CDR3 DNA: TGCGCCAGCAGCCAGTACCTAGCGGAAGGATCATGGTCCTACGAGCAGTACTTC. Translated, it gives CASSQYLAEGSWSYEQYF.